What follows are 21 T cell receptor beta chains derived from one specimen sequenced in a study of T-cell reconstitution after alpha-beta-depleted transplantation in children. During its preparation, the TCRbeta library received unique molecular identifiers. TCRdb re-called the PCR reads through MiXCR, storing one row per CDR3 protein. The sample lists some 48,000 distinct CDR3 sequences, 5.8% occurring once. The sequenced sample was PBMCs, mostly from graft donor cells, obtained 60 days after TCRalphabeta/CD19-depleted stem cell transplant. The receptors originated from a female patient aged 2-10 years who had a stem cell transplant for aplastic anemia, so the T cells may come from the graft donor.

This clonotype was counted many times. The chain recombines TRBV7-2 with TRBJ2-3; TRBD2 might be the D (6 bases). The CDR3 is made up of 14 amino acids. Trimming took off 3 bases at V and 6 bases at J, with 13 bases between the two ends. CDR1 and CDR2 (germline): SGHTA, FQGNSA. CDR3 protein: CASSLASAWDTQYF. Here the CDR3 DNA reads TGTGCCAGCAGCTTGGCTAGCGCATGGGATACGCAGTATTTT.

This clonotype was counted a few times. This chain uses TRBV3-1 with TRBJ2-7; TRBD2 matches at 7 bases. The CDR3 contains 16 residues. After removal of 1 base from V and 2 bases from J, the junction contained 8 bases not matched to a gene. Germline CDR1 is LGHDT and CDR2 is YNNKEL (reference sequence). CDR3 bases: TGTGCCAGCAGCCAAGTTCTAGCGGCAAAGGCCTACGAGCAGTACTTC. Translated: CASSQVLAAKAYEQYF.

This rearrangement joins TRBV3-1 to TRBJ2-3, with TRBD1 matching 8 bases. The CDR3 has 17 amino acids. Trimming removed 2 bases from V and 2 bases from J; junction bases left unmatched: 9. Germline CDR1 is LGHDT and CDR2 is YNNKEL (reference sequence). The CDR3 nucleotides are TGTGCCAGCAGCCAAAAAAGGACAGGGCCCTTCACAGATACGCAGTATTTT. Protein sequence: CASSQKRTGPFTDTQYF.

The sample holds many counts of this clonotype. The rearrangement joins TRBV6-1 to TRBJ2-3; 7 nucleotides align to TRBD2. J was trimmed by 4 bases and V by 11 bases; bases with no gene match: 3. The CDR3 length is 11 residues. Germline V CDR1 and CDR2: MNHNS, SASEGT. The CDR3 sequence is CAGREADTQYF. The CDR3 DNA is TGTGCCGGGAGGGAAGCAGATACGCAGTATTTT.

This clonotype was recorded at least ten times. V gene TRBV20-1 combines with J gene TRBJ1-5; D is ambiguous. Trimming took 1 base from V and 2 from J, leaving 15 bases between them. Germline values: CDR1 DFQATT, CDR2 SNEGSKA (reference sequence). There are 16 residues in the CDR3. The CDR3 bases are TGCAGTGCTAGAGTCGGATGGGAAGGGCGCAATCAGCCCCAGCATTTT. Its translation: CSARVGWEGRNQPQHF.

This clonotype was recorded many times. The chain has TRBV20-1 and TRBJ1-6; D gene uncertain. CDR3 length equals 15 residues. V was cut by 0 bases and J by 1 base, with 7 bases left in between. From germline, CDR1 is DFQATT and CDR2 SNEGSKA (reference sequence). The CDR3 is CSAREERSYNSPLHF. The CDR3 bases are TGCAGTGCTAGAGAGGAGAGGTCCTATAATTCACCCCTCCACTTT.

This clonotype was recorded many times. The chain carries TRBV7-9 and TRBJ2-1, with D hard to call. V gave up 1 base and J gave up 5 bases, with 6 bases separating them. The CDR3 consists of 13 residues. Germline CDR1 SEHNR, CDR2 FQNEAQ (reference sequence). Here the CDR3 reads CASSLGPNNEQFF. In DNA form, the CDR3 reads TGTGCCAGCAGCTTAGGACCGAACAATGAGCAGTTCTTC. Full variable domain (remainder filled in from reference TRBV7-9 and TRBJ2-1): DTGVSQNPRHKITKRGQNVTFRCDPISEHNRLYWYRQTLGQGPEFLTYFQNEAQLEKSRLLSDRFSAERPKGSFSTLEIQRTEQGDSAMYLCASSLGPNNEQFFGPGTRLTVL.

The CDR3 DNA is TGTGCCAGCAGCCCTCCGGGACACGGACGTCCTAGCACAGATACGCAGTATTTT. This translates into CASSPPGHGRPSTDTQYF. The chain recombines TRBV5-6 with TRBJ2-3; maybe TRBD1 (6 bases). The germline gives CDR1 SGHDT, CDR2 YYEEEE. There are 18 residues in the CDR3. Trimming cost V 4 bases and J 0 bases, with 21 bases left between them.

This clonotype was detected many times. The gene calls are TRBV5-1 and TRBJ2-3; TRBD2 matches at 12 bases. The CDR3 contains 16 residues. The V and J ends lost 4 bases and 3 bases, in that order; junction bases with no gene match: 6. CDR1 and CDR2 (germline): SGHRS, YFSETQ. DNA for the CDR3: TGCGCCAGCAGCCTCCCTAGCGGGGGGGCGACAGATACGCAGTATTTT. Its protein is CASSLPSGGATDTQYF.

There are many counts of this clonotype. CDR3 loop: CASSLDWEDTGELFF. CDR3 sequence (DNA): TGTGCCAGCAGCCTGGACTGGGAGGACACCGGGGAGCTGTTTTTT. This chain joins TRBV11-2 and TRBJ2-2; TRBD2 might be the D (6 bases). Germline CDR1 SGHAT, CDR2 FQNNGV. V was shortened by 5 bases and J by 3 bases, with 13 bases between the two germline ends. CDR3 length equals 15 residues.

V gene TRBV3-1 combines with J gene TRBJ1-2; D is ambiguous. The CDR3 extends over 13 amino acids. The V end lost 1 base, the J end lost 6 bases, and 9 bases lay between the germline ends. CDR1 and CDR2 from the germline V gene are LGHDT and YNNKEL (reference sequence). This CDR3 is CASSQGNLNGYTF. In nucleotides, the CDR3 is TGTGCCAGCAGCCAAGGTAATCTGAATGGCTACACCTTC.

The CDR3: CASSRGQGGNTEAFF. The DNA for the CDR3 is TGTGCCAGCAGTCGAGGACAGGGGGGAAACACTGAAGCTTTCTTT. The chain links TRBV7-9 to TRBJ1-1; 10 positions agree with TRBD1. The CDR3 length is 15 residues. Germline-derived CDR1 and CDR2 are SEHNR and FQNEAQ (reference sequence). J was trimmed by 2 bases and V by 6 bases; bases with no gene match: 6.

This clonotype occurred many times. The chain joins TRBV20-1 to TRBJ1-5; TRBD1 matches at 8 bases. The CDR3 contains 16 residues. The ends lost 0 bases at V and 7 bases at J; junction bases unmatched: 11. The germline CDR1 and CDR2 sequences are DFQATT and SNEGSKA (reference sequence). The CDR3 region is CSAREGLRQGRQPQHF. CDR3 nucleotide sequence: TGCAGTGCTAGAGAGGGGCTCCGACAGGGGAGGCAGCCCCAGCATTTT.

This clonotype was detected many times. The chain links TRBV20-1 to TRBJ1-2, with TRBD1 matching over 10 bases. The CDR3 extends over 15 amino acids. Germline V CDR1 and CDR2: DFQATT, SNEGSKA (reference sequence). Trimming cost V 0 bases and J 6 bases; bases outside gene matches: 7. The CDR3 region has the DNA TGCAGTGCTAGAGATCTAGACAGGGGGCAGGATGGCTACACCTTC. Translation gives CSARDLDRGQDGYTF.

The sample holds many counts of this clonotype. The V and J genes are TRBV2 and TRBJ1-4; perhaps TRBD1 as D (6 bases). The germline V gene has CDR1 SNHLY and CDR2 FYNNEI. CDR3 size: 15 residues. V lost 6 bases to trimming and J lost 11 bases, with 22 bases between them. DNA of the CDR3: TGTGCCAGCAGCCCACTGAAAAGGGGGTCGCGGAAACTGTTTTTT. This sequence encodes CASSPLKRGSRKLFF.

This clonotype was counted at least ten times. The chain uses TRBV20-1 and TRBJ1-5; D gene unclear. The CDR3 has 14 residues. V gave up 6 bases and J gave up 0 bases, with 12 bases separating them. CDR1 and CDR2 (germline): DFQATT, SNEGSKA (reference sequence). The CDR3 nucleotides read TGCAGTGCCAGCTCAACCTCTAGCAATCAGCCCCAGCATTTT. Its translation: CSASSTSSNQPQHF.

This clonotype came up many times. The chain uses TRBV29-1 and TRBJ2-5; D tentatively reads TRBD1 or TRBD2 (5 bases each). V was shortened by 2 bases and J by 5 bases, with 18 bases between the two germline ends. CDR1 SQVTM and CDR2 ANQGSEA come from the germline V gene. The CDR3 covers 15 residues. The CDR3 region is CSVEFPRTGRETQYF. CDR3 nucleotides: TGCAGCGTTGAATTCCCTCGGACGGGGCGGGAGACCCAGTACTTC.

This chain connects TRBV7-3 to TRBJ2-5; D perhaps matches TRBD1 (6 bases). Trimming shortened V by 5 bases and J by 4 bases, and 17 bases separated the two germline ends. The CDR3 extends over 15 amino acids. Germline CDR1 is SGHTA and CDR2 is FQGTGA. Written as DNA, the CDR3 is TGTGCCAGCAGCCGGAACACCAGGGGAAGAGAGACCCAGTACTTC. As protein: CASSRNTRGRETQYF.

Ten or more counts support this clonotype. The chain is built from TRBV18 and TRBJ2-3; D gene ambiguous. From germline, CDR1 is KGHSH and CDR2 LQKENI. V lost 2 bases and J 2 bases, leaving 8 bases between the germline ends. The CDR3 is 14 residues long. The CDR3 spells CASSPDTYTDTQYF. The CDR3 DNA is TGTGCCAGCTCACCAGACACTTACACAGATACGCAGTATTTT.

This clonotype was observed at least ten times. The rearrangement links TRBV2 to TRBJ2-2; 8 nucleotides match TRBD2. Germline CDR1 SNHLY, CDR2 FYNNEI. Trimming at V came to 7 bases and at J to 2 bases, leaving 6 bases not matched to a gene. The CDR3 covers 15 residues. CDR3 sequence (DNA): TGTGCCAGCACCCTCGGGAGGGCCAACACCGGGGAGCTGTTTTTT. Translated: CASTLGRANTGELFF.

This clonotype was seen many times. The J gene is TRBJ1-2, the V gene TRBV5-1; 7 bases are shared with TRBD1. CDR3 length: 13 residues. Trimming took 4 bases from V and 8 from J; bases not matched to a gene: 8. CDR1 is SGHRS and CDR2 is YFSETQ in the germline V gene. The CDR3: CASSPEGAGGYTF. DNA for the CDR3: TGCGCCAGCAGCCCGGAGGGGGCGGGCGGCTACACCTTC.